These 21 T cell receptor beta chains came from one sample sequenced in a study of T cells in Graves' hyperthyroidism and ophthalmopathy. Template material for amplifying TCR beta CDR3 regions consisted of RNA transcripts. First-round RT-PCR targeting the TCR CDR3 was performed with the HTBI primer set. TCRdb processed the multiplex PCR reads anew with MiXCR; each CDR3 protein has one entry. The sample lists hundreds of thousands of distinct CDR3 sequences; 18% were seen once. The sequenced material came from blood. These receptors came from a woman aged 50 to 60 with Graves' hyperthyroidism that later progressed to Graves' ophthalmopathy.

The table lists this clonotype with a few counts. CDR3 in DNA: TGCAGTGCTAGAGGGGGACTAGCGGGGGGGGAGACCCAGTACTTC. Its translation: CSARGGLAGGETQYF. The chain uses TRBV20-1 and TRBJ2-5; 16 positions match TRBD2. J lost 5 bases, V lost 1 base, and 1 base had no gene match. CDR1 is DFQATT and CDR2 is SNEGSKA in the germline V gene (reference sequence). CDR3 length equals 15 residues.

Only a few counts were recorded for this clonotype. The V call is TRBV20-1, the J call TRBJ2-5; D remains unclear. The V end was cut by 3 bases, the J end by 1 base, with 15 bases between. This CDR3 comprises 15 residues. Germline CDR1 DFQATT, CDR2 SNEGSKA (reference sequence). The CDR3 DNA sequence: TGCAGTGCTAGGGGTCCGCTGTCGGGCCAAGAGACCCAGTACTTC. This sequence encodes CSARGPLSGQETQYF.

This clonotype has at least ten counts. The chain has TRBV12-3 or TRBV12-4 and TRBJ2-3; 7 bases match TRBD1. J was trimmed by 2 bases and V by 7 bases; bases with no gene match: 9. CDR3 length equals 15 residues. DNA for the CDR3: TGTGCCAGCAACCCGGACAGGAGATACACAGATACGCAGTATTTT. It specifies CASNPDRRYTDTQYF.

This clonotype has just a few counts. The CDR3 here is CATSRARGGPFPGELFF. CDR3 in DNA: TGTGCCACCAGCAGAGCGAGGGGGGGCCCTTTTCCCGGGGAGCTGTTTTTT. The chain links TRBV15 to TRBJ2-2; tentatively, D is TRBD2 (7 bases). The CDR3 runs to 17 residues. Between the trimmed V and J ends, which lost 1 base and 6 bases, there was a span of 18 bases. Germline loops: CDR1 LNHNV, CDR2 YYDKDF (reference sequence).

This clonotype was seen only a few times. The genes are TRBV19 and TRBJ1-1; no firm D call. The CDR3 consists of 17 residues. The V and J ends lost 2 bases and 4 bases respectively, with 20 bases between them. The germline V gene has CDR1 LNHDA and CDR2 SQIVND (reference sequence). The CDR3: CASSILGEPGHTTEAFF. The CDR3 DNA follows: TGTGCCAGTAGTATACTTGGTGAACCGGGCCACACCACTGAAGCTTTCTTT.

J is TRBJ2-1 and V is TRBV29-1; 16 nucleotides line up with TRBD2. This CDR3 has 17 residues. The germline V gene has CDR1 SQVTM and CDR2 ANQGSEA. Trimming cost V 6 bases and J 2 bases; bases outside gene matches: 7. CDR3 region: CSVAGLAGGPTYNEQFF. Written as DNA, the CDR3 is TGCAGCGTCGCGGGACTAGCGGGGGGGCCCACCTACAATGAGCAGTTCTTC.

The CDR3 protein is CASAQSRDSDHEQYF. The CDR3 nucleotides are TGTGCCAGCGCCCAAAGTCGGGACTCAGACCACGAGCAGTACTTC. The V gene is TRBV6-4, the J gene TRBJ2-7; tentative D call: TRBD2 (6 bases). The ends were cut back, 8 bases at V and 5 bases at J, with 22 bases in the middle. The length of the CDR3 is 15 residues. Germline loops: CDR1 MRHNA, CDR2 SNTAGT.

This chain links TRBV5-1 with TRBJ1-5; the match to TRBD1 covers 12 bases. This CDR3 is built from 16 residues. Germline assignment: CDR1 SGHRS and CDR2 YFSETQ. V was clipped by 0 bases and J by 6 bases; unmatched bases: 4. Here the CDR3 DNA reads TGCGCCAGCAGCTTGGAAGGGACAGGGGGCAGTCAGCCCCAGCATTTT. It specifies CASSLEGTGGSQPQHF.

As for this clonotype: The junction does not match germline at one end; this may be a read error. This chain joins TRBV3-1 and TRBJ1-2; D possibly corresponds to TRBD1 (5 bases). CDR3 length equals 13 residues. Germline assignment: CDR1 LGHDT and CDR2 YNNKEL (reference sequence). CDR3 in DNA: TGTGCCAGCGGCCAGACGGGGCCTTATGGCTACACCTTC. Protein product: CASGQTGPYGYTF.

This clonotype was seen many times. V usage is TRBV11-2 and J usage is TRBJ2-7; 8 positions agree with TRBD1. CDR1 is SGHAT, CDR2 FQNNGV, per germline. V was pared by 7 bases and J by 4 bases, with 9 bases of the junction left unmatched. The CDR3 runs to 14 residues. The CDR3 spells CASTLGQVIYEQYF. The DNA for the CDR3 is TGTGCCAGCACCCTGGGACAGGTTATTTACGAGCAGTACTTC.

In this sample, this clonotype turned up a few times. The CDR3 DNA reads TGTGCCAGCAGTGTGGGTTGGGGAGCTAACTATGGCTACACCTTC. It is translated as CASSVGWGANYGYTF. V gene TRBV6-1 combines with J gene TRBJ1-2; the D is unclear. Germline CDR1 and CDR2: MNHNS and SASEGT. The V gene lost 4 bases and the J gene lost 0 bases, with 12 bases spanning the gap. The CDR3 has 15 amino acids.

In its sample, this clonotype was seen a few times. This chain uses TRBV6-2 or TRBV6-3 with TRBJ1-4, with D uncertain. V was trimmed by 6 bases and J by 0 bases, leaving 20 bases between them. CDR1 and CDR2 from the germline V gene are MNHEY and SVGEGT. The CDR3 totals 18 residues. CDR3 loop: CASRTPDNLVATNEKLFF. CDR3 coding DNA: TGTGCCAGCAGGACCCCCGACAACCTAGTGGCAACTAATGAAAAACTGTTTTTT.

CDR3 in DNA: TGTGCCAGCAGCCAGCCGGGAAAATGGAATGAGCAGTTCTTC. Translating it yields CASSQPGKWNEQFF. This rearrangement joins TRBV14 to TRBJ2-1; D might be TRBD2 (5 bases). Per the germline V gene, CDR1 is SGHDN and CDR2 is FVKESK. This CDR3 region has 14 residues. Trimming left V 3 bases short and J 7 bases short, with 13 bases between.

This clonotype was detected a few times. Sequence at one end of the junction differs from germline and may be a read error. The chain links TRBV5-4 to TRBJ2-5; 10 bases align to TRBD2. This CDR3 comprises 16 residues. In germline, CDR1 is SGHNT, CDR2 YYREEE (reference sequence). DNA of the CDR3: TGTGCCAGCAGCCTAGGACTAGCGGAGACCCAAAAGACCCAGTACTTC. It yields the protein CASSLGLAETQKTQYF.

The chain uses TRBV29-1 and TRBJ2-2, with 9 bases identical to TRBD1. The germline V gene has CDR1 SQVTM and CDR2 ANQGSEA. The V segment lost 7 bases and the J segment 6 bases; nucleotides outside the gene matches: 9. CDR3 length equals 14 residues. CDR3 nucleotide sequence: TGCAGCGCATTACAGGGGGCGCGTCCCGGGGAGCTGTTTTTT. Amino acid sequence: CSALQGARPGELFF.

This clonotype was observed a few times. The CDR3, as DNA: TGTGCCAGCAGCACAGAAGGGACAGGAACCTACAATGAGCAGTTCTTC. This gives the protein CASSTEGTGTYNEQFF. This sequence joins TRBV9 and TRBJ2-1; 8 bases fit TRBD1. The CDR3 totals 16 residues. V lost 4 bases and J lost 2; bases outside the gene matches: 8. The germline gives CDR1 SGDLS, CDR2 YYNGEE.

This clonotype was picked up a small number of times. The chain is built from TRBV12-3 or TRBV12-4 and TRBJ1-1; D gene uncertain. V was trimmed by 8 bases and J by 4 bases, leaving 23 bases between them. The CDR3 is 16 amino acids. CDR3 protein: CASREGRLPSGTEAFF. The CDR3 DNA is TGTGCCAGCCGTGAAGGACGGCTCCCTTCTGGCACTGAAGCTTTCTTT.

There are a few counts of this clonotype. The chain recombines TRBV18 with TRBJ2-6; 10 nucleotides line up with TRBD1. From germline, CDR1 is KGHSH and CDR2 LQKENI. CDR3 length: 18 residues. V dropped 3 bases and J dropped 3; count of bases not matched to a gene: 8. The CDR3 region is CASSPPGQGPFGANVLTF. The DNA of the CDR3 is TGTGCCAGCTCACCCCCGGGACAGGGGCCATTTGGGGCCAACGTCCTGACTTTC.

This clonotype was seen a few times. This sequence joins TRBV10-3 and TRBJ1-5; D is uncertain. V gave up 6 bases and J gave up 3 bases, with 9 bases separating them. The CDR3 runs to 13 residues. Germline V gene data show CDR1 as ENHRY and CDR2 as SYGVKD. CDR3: CAISGIDNQPQHF. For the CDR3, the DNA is TGTGCCATCAGCGGAATCGACAATCAGCCCCAGCATTTT.

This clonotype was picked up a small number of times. Here the CDR3 DNA reads TGCAGTGCGAGACACGGAAACCTCTACGAGCAGTACTTC. Protein: CSARHGNLYEQYF. This sequence joins TRBV20-1 and TRBJ2-7, with D hard to call. This CDR3 region has 13 residues. CDR1 and CDR2 from the germline V gene are DFQATT and SNEGSKA (reference sequence). V was cut by 6 bases and J by 3 bases, with 15 bases left in between.

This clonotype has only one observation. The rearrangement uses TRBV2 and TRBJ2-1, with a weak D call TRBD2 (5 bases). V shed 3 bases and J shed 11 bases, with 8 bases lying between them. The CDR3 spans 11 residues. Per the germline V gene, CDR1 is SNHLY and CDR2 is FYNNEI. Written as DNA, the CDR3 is TGTGCCAGCAGTGACTCGGGAAAGCAGTTCTTC. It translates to CASSDSGKQFF.